Below, 9 T cell receptor beta chains from the same sample are listed, as sequenced in a study of blood T cell repertoires in COVID-19. TCRdb's table, derived via immunoSEQ multiplex PCR, lists solely in-frame clones and lacks some. The repertoire holds 45,000 to 55,000 clones, roughly 84% seen once, with 1.6% in the top ten. Sequencing was done on a sample of peripheral blood. These TCRs come from a man aged 50 to 59 with acute or convalescent COVID-19.

This chain connects TRBV27 to TRBJ2-7; TRBD2 agrees at 7 bases. Germline loops: CDR1 MNHEY, CDR2 SMNVEV (reference sequence). Unmatched junction bases numbered 1, after V lost 3 bases and J lost 2 bases. The CDR3 covers 13 residues. The CDR3 nucleotides are TGTGCCAGCAGTTTGGCGGGGGCCTACGAGCAGTACTTC. This codes for CASSLAGAYEQYF.

CDR3 amino acids: CAWSVLSRYQETQYF. The CDR3 coding sequence is TGTGCCTGGAGTGTACTTTCCCGCTACCAAGAGACCCAGTACTTC. The chain carries TRBV30 and TRBJ2-5; unclear D gene. V lost 0 bases and J 0 bases, leaving 11 bases between the germline ends. Germline lookup yields CDR1 GTSNPN and CDR2 SVGIG (reference sequence). The CDR3 has 15 amino acids.

CDR3 coding DNA: TGCGCCAGCAGCACAGGGACAGGGGGCAATCAGCCCCAGCATTTT. Translated, it gives CASSTGTGGNQPQHF. The chain has TRBV5-1 and TRBJ1-5, with 10 bases aligning to TRBD1. CDR3 length: 15 amino acids. Per germline, CDR1 SGHRS and CDR2 YFSETQ. With 4 bases clipped from V and 2 bases from J, the junction kept 3 bases outside the gene matches.

The chain employs TRBV10-3 and TRBJ2-3, with a possible D match to TRBD2 (5 bases). Germline CDR1 is ENHRY and CDR2 is SYGVKD. Trimming took 2 bases from V and 4 from J, leaving 16 bases between them. The CDR3 consists of 16 residues. The CDR3 reads CAISEPGLIDPDTQYF. CDR3 nucleotides: TGTGCCATCAGTGAGCCAGGACTGATTGATCCAGATACGCAGTATTTT.

The chain couples TRBV4-1 to TRBJ2-5; 8 nucleotides agree with TRBD1. V was pared by 5 bases and J by 4 bases, with 12 bases of the junction left unmatched. Germline V CDR1 and CDR2: MGHRA, YSYEKL. This CDR3 contains 16 residues. For the CDR3, the DNA is TGCGCCAGCAGCAGAACGGTAACAGGGGGAGGAGAGACCCAGTACTTC. Translation: CASSRTVTGGGETQYF.

V usage is TRBV28 and J usage is TRBJ2-4, with 7 positions matching TRBD1. Germline trimming cut 3 bases from V and 8 bases from J; bases unmatched to any gene: 4. The length of the CDR3 is 13 residues. The V gene's germline CDR1 is MDHEN and CDR2 SYDVKM. The CDR3 loop reads CASSLSRGYIQYF. The CDR3 DNA reads TGTGCCAGCAGTTTGAGCAGGGGGTACATTCAGTACTTC.

The chain links TRBV29-1 to TRBJ2-7; 11 nucleotides align to TRBD1. The CDR3 extends over 13 amino acids. CDR1 and CDR2 (germline): SQVTM, ANQGSEA. The J segment lost 4 bases and the V segment lost 4 bases, leaving 3 bases of the junction unmatched. The DNA for the CDR3 is TGCAGCGTTGCGGGACAGGGGGTGTACGAGCAGTACTTC. Amino acid sequence: CSVAGQGVYEQYF.

V usage is TRBV2 and J usage is TRBJ1-5; the D gene is possibly TRBD1 (5 bases). Trimming pared 6 bases from V and 1 base from J, leaving 13 bases between. The CDR3 loop spans 15 amino acids. CDR1 and CDR2 from the germline V gene are SNHLY and FYNNEI. The CDR3: CASRPQGASNQPQHF. CDR3 in DNA: TGTGCCAGCAGACCCCAGGGTGCGAGCAATCAGCCCCAGCATTTT.

The rearrangement joins TRBV28 to TRBJ2-1; D not resolved. Trimming took off 7 bases at V and 6 bases at J, with 16 bases between the two ends. Per the germline V gene, CDR1 is MDHEN and CDR2 is SYDVKM. The CDR3 loop spans 14 amino acids. The CDR3 spells CASTQTGLANEQFF. The DNA of the CDR3 is TGTGCCAGCACCCAGACCGGGTTGGCCAATGAGCAGTTCTTC.